Below are 19 T cell receptor beta chains sequenced from a single sample in a study of blood T cells in healthy people across ages. A second PCR, run for about 7 to 11 cycles, used a sample-barcoded 5' primer plus a J-beta primer mix. TCRdb re-derived calls from the 5' RACE reads in MiXCR, one entry per CDR3 protein. The repertoire holds under 1,000,000 distinct CDR3 sequences, with around half as singletons. Sequencing was carried out using blood. These receptors originate from a man of 80 years or more in good health.

The chain is built from TRBV3-1 and TRBJ2-3; the D is unclear. V was trimmed by 1 base and J by 12 bases, leaving 11 bases between them. Germline V gene data show CDR1 as LGHDT and CDR2 as YNNKEL (reference sequence). The CDR3 contains 12 residues. The CDR3 bases are TGTGCCAGCAGCCAAGCGACGACTCGACAGTATTTT. It translates to CASSQATTRQYF.

About this clonotype: Relative to the germline gene, one junction end is altered; a read error may explain this. V gene TRBV7-9 combines with J gene TRBJ2-7; D remains unclear. This CDR3 has 16 residues. CDR1 SEHNR and CDR2 FQNEAQ come from the germline V gene (reference sequence). The CDR3 region is CASTQTRTRGSYGQYF. CDR3 bases: TGTGCCAGCACCCAAACCAGGACGAGAGGTTCCTACGGGCAGTACTTC.

This chain joins TRBV29-1 and TRBJ2-7; D might be TRBD1 (5 bases). Trimming took 0 bases from V and 3 from J, leaving 12 bases between them. Germline V gene lookup returns CDR1 SQVTM and CDR2 ANQGSEA. CDR3 length: 14 residues. CDR3 nucleotide sequence: TGCAGCGTTGAAGATCGGCAGGGTAGCTACGAGCAGTACTTC. This encodes CSVEDRQGSYEQYF.

The chain joins TRBV9 to TRBJ1-1; the D gene is possibly TRBD1 (5 bases). V was trimmed by 0 bases and J by 4 bases, leaving 16 bases between them. The CDR3 covers 16 residues. Germline values: CDR1 SGDLS, CDR2 YYNGEE. This CDR3 reads CASSVGARDGGTEAFF. For the CDR3, the DNA is TGTGCCAGCAGCGTAGGGGCCAGGGATGGGGGCACTGAAGCTTTCTTT.

The chain has TRBV27 and TRBJ2-7, with TRBD1 matching 8 bases. CDR3 length: 15 amino acids. Germline assignment: CDR1 MNHEY and CDR2 SMNVEV (reference sequence). Germline trimming cut 5 bases from V and 6 bases from J; bases unmatched to any gene: 12. CDR3 DNA sequence: TGTGCCAGCAGTAGGGAAACAGGGGGTCTGTCCGAGCAGTACTTC. It translates to CASSRETGGLSEQYF.

The CDR3 is CASSQEGRVRESSLWNEQFF. The CDR3 DNA reads TGTGCCAGCAGCCAAGAAGGGAGGGTACGGGAGTCGTCCCTTTGGAATGAGCAGTTCTTC. The chain recombines TRBV4-2 with TRBJ2-1; TRBD2 matches at 7 bases. CDR1 is LGHNA and CDR2 is YNFKEQ in the germline V gene. The CDR3 is 20 residues long. Germline trimming cut 0 bases from V and 7 bases from J; bases unmatched to any gene: 21.

This clonotype was seen a few times. The rearrangement uses TRBV6-6 and TRBJ2-3, with 10 bases aligning to TRBD1. This CDR3 comprises 15 residues. Germline CDR1 MNHNY, CDR2 SVGAGI (reference sequence). The V segment lost 6 bases and the J segment 6 bases; nucleotides outside the gene matches: 9. The CDR3 here is CASSTRDRGSDTQYF. In nucleotides, the CDR3 is TGTGCCAGCAGCACCCGGGACAGGGGTTCGGATACGCAGTATTTT.

In regard to this clonotype: At one of its ends the junction is not consistent with the germline gene, which may arise from a read error. The V gene is TRBV2, the J gene TRBJ2-3; 10 bases match TRBD2. The CDR3 extends over 15 amino acids. The germline gives CDR1 SNHLY, CDR2 FYNNEI. CDR3: CASSPTSGPEDTQYF. CDR3 nucleotide sequence: TGCGCCAGCAGTCCGACTAGCGGGCCGGAGGATACGCAGTATTTT.

The CDR3 region is CANRRTALENYEQYF. CDR3 coding DNA: TGTGCCAACAGAAGGACTGCACTAGAAAACTACGAGCAGTACTTC. The J gene is TRBJ2-7, the V gene TRBV6-5, with D maybe TRBD2 (5 bases). The CDR3 contains 15 residues. CDR1 is MNHEY and CDR2 is SVGAGI in the germline V gene. V lost 10 bases, J lost 3 bases, and 22 bases lay in between.

The V and J genes are TRBV12-3 or TRBV12-4 and TRBJ1-5; TRBD1 is a possible D gene (5 bases). This CDR3 is built from 14 residues. Trimming cost V 5 bases and J 3 bases, with 11 bases left between them. The CDR3 reads CASSRQSTNQPQHF. DNA for the CDR3: TGTGCCAGCAGTCGACAGTCTACCAATCAGCCCCAGCATTTT.

This clonotype has a count of ten or more. The chain has TRBV20-1 and TRBJ2-3, with TRBD2 identical over 13 bases. This CDR3 is built from 16 residues. J gave up 2 bases and V 6 bases, and 8 bases lay outside the gene matches. Germline CDR1 reads DFQATT; CDR2 reads SNEGSKA (reference sequence). The CDR3 DNA is TGCAGTGCCCGACTAGCGGGAGGCTCCGACACAGATACGCAGTATTTT. Translated, it gives CSARLAGGSDTDTQYF.

This chain connects TRBV5-1 to TRBJ2-1; 11 bases are a match to TRBD2. The CDR3 extends over 18 amino acids. V lost 5 bases to trimming and J lost 3 bases; unmatched junction nucleotides: 13. Germline V gene lookup returns CDR1 SGHRS and CDR2 YFSETQ. This chain's CDR3 is CASRKEGLADVGYNEQFF. The CDR3 nucleotides are TGCGCCAGCAGGAAGGAGGGACTAGCGGACGTCGGCTACAATGAGCAGTTCTTC.

This chain uses TRBV29-1 with TRBJ2-1; 10 nucleotides line up with TRBD1. Germline V gene sequence: CDR1 SQVTM, CDR2 ANQGSEA. This CDR3 has 13 residues. The V and J ends lost 7 bases and 6 bases, in that order; junction bases with no gene match: 6. This CDR3 is CSAGQGGGNEQFF. CDR3 sequence (DNA): TGCAGCGCAGGACAGGGGGGAGGCAATGAGCAGTTCTTC.

This clonotype has just one count. V gene TRBV20-1 combines with J gene TRBJ2-1; D gene uncertain. V lost 1 base, J lost 3 bases, and 13 bases lay in between. The germline CDR1 and CDR2 sequences are DFQATT and SNEGSKA (reference sequence). This CDR3 has 15 amino acids. The CDR3 here is CSARGSVTRYNEQFF. CDR3 nucleotides: TGCAGTGCTAGAGGTTCCGTGACTCGCTACAATGAGCAGTTCTTC.

This chain links TRBV11-3 with TRBJ2-3; 14 bases agree with TRBD2. The CDR3 is made up of 17 amino acids. Germline trimming cut 5 bases from V and 2 bases from J; bases unmatched to any gene: 6. Germline CDR1 reads SGHNT; CDR2 reads YENEEA. The CDR3 sequence: CASSPGTSGSNTDTQYF. In DNA form, the CDR3 reads TGTGCCAGCAGCCCCGGGACTAGCGGGAGCAACACAGATACGCAGTATTTT.

In this sample, this clonotype turned up many times. This chain connects TRBV18 to TRBJ2-5, with 14 bases lining up with TRBD2. The CDR3 extends over 16 amino acids. In germline, CDR1 is KGHSH, CDR2 LQKENI. V gave up 3 bases and J gave up 5 bases; unmatched junction bases: 5. CDR3 amino acids: CASSPSTSGRAETQYF. CDR3 nucleotide sequence: TGTGCCAGCTCACCGTCGACTAGCGGGAGGGCGGAGACCCAGTACTTC. The full variable domain, completed using reference TRBV18 and TRBJ2-5, is NAGVMQNPRHLVRRRGQEARLRCSPMKGHSHVYWYRQLPEEGLKFMVYLQKENIIDESGMPKERFSAEFPKEGPSILRIQQVVRGDSAAYFCASSPSTSGRAETQYFGPGTRLLVL.

Only a few counts were recorded for this clonotype. The V call is TRBV12-3 or TRBV12-4, the J call TRBJ2-3; 7 positions agree with TRBD1. The CDR3 is made up of 13 amino acids. The V gene end was trimmed by 5 bases and the J gene end by 5 bases; junction bases not matched to a gene: 4. The CDR3 loop reads CASSRQGRDTQYF. The CDR3 DNA reads as TGTGCCAGCAGTCGACAGGGCCGAGATACGCAGTATTTT.

For the CDR3, the DNA is TGCGCCAGCAGCTTGGAAGTGGGGGATACCTATGGCTACACCTTC. It specifies CASSLEVGDTYGYTF. The chain has TRBV5-1 and TRBJ1-2; a possible D gene is TRBD1 (5 bases). The ends were cut back, 0 bases at V and 4 bases at J, with 13 bases in the middle. This CDR3 has 15 residues. The germline gives CDR1 SGHRS, CDR2 YFSETQ.

Concerning this clonotype itself: A much larger clone differs from this one at a single base, so this may be a read error. The chain couples TRBV20-1 to TRBJ2-1, with 10 bases matching TRBD2. Gene TRBJ2-7 matches the end of the DNA better, so the J call may be wrong. The CDR3 runs to 15 residues. Germline-derived CDR1 and CDR2 are DFQATT and SNEGSKA (reference sequence). The CDR3 DNA is TGCAGTGCGAGTTCTAGCGGGAGATACTACAATGAGCAGTACTTC. Its translation is CSASSSGRYYNEQYF.